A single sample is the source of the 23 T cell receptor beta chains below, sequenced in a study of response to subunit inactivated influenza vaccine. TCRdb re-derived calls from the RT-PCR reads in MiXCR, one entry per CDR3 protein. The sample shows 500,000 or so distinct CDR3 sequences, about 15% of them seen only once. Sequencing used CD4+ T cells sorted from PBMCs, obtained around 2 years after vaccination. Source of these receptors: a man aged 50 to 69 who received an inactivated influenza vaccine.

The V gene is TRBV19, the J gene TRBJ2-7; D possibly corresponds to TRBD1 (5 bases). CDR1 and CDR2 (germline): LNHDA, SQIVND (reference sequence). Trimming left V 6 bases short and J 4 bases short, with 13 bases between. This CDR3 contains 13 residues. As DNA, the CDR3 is TGTGCCAGTAGCCAGTTTCAGGGTTACGAGCAGTACTTC. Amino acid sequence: CASSQFQGYEQYF.

The CDR3 region is CASSPRVAVTSTDTQYF. The CDR3 nucleotides read TGTGCCAGCAGCCCAAGGGTCGCGGTAACCAGCACAGATACGCAGTATTTT. This rearrangement joins TRBV6-1 to TRBJ2-3; D is undetermined. Deletions cut 6 bases from V and 0 bases from J, with 19 bases between. The germline gives CDR1 MNHNS, CDR2 SASEGT. This CDR3 comprises 17 residues.

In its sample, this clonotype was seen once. The CDR3 DNA is TGTGCCATCAGTGACCCTTCGGCACCAACTAATGAAAAACTGTTTTTT. Amino acids: CAISDPSAPTNEKLFF. V and J are TRBV10-3 and TRBJ1-4, with D unclear. The germline CDR1 and CDR2 sequences are ENHRY and SYGVKD. V lost 3 bases to trimming and J lost 0 bases, with 11 bases between them. This CDR3 contains 16 residues.

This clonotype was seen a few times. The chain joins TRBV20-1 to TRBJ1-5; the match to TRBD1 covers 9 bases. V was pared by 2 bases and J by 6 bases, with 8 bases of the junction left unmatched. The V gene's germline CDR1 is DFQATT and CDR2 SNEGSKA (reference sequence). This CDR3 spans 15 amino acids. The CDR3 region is CSARFGQGIIQPQHF. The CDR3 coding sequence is TGCAGTGCTAGATTCGGACAGGGGATAATTCAGCCCCAGCATTTT.

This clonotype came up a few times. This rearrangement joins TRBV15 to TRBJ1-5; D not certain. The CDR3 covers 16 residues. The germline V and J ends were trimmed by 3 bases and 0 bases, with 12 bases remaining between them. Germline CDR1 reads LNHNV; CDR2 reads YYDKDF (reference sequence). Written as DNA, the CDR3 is TGTGCCACCAGCAGTGACCTATCGTATAGCAATCAGCCCCAGCATTTT. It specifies CATSSDLSYSNQPQHF. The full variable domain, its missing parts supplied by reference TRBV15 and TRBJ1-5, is DAMVIQNPRYQVTQFGKPVTLSCSQTLNHNVMYWYQQKSSQAPKLLFHYYDKDFNNEADTPDNFQSRRPNTSFCFLDIRSPGLGDTAMYLCATSSDLSYSNQPQHFGDGTRLSIL.

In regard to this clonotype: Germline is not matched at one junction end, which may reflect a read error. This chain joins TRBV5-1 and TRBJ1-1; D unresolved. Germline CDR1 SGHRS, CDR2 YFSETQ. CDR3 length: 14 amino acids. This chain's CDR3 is CASSLEPAQPDAFF. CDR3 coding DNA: TGCGCCAGCAGCTTGGAGCCTGCCCAACCTGACGCTTTCTTT. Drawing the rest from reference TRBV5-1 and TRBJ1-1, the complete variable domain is KAGVTQTPRYLIKTRGQQVTLSCSPISGHRSVSWYQQTPGQGLQFLFEYFSETQRNKGNFPGRFSGRQFSNSRSEMNVSTLELGDSALYLCASSLEPAQPDAFFGQGTRLTVV.

This chain's CDR3 is CSTSQGANTGELFF. CDR3 in DNA: TGCAGCACCTCTCAGGGGGCGAACACCGGGGAGCTGTTTTTT. The rearrangement uses TRBV29-1 and TRBJ2-2, with 7 bases lining up with TRBD1. This CDR3 contains 14 residues. In germline, CDR1 is SQVTM, CDR2 ANQGSEA. V shed 8 bases, J shed 0 bases, and the junction held 6 bases outside the gene matches.

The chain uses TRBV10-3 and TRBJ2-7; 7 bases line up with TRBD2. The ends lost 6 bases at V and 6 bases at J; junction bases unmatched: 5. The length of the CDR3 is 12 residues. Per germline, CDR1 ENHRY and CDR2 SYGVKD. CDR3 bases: TGTGCCATCAGAGCGGGAATGGGCGAGCAGTACTTC. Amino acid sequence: CAIRAGMGEQYF.

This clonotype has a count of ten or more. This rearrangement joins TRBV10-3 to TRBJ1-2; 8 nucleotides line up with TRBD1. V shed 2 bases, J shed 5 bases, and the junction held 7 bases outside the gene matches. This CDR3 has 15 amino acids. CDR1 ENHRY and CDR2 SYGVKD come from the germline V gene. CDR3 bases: TGTGCCATCAGTGAGCTAACAGGGGGGTTATATGGCTACACCTTC. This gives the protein CAISELTGGLYGYTF.

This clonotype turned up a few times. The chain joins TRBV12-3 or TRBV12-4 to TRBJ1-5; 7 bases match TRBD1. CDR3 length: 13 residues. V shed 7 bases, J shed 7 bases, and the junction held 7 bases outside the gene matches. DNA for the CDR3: TGTGCCAGCAATCACAGGGGATCACAGCCCCAGCATTTT. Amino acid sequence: CASNHRGSQPQHF.

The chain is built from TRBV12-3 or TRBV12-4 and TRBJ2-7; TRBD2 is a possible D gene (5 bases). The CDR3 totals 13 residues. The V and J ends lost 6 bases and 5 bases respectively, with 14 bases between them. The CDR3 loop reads CASSPLAGHEQYF. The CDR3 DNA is TGTGCCAGCAGCCCTCTGGCGGGCCACGAGCAGTACTTC.

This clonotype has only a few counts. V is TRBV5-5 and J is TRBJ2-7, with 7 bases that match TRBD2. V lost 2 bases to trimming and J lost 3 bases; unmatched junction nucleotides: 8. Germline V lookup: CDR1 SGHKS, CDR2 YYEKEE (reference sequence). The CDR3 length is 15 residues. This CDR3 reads CASSFISGANYEQYF. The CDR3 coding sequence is TGTGCCAGCAGCTTTATAAGCGGGGCCAACTACGAGCAGTACTTC.

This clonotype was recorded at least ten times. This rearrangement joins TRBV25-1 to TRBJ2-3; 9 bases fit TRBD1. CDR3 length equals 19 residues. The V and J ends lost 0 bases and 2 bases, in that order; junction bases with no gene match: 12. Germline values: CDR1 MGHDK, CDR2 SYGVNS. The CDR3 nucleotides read TGTGCCAGCAGTGAATACCCGACAGGGGGATTAGCTCTCACAGATACGCAGTATTTT. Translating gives CASSEYPTGGLALTDTQYF.

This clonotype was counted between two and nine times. The CDR3 DNA sequence: TGTGCCAGCAGCTTACGACCCGGACAGTCCTACGAGCAGTACTTC. Its translation is CASSLRPGQSYEQYF. V usage is TRBV7-8 and J usage is TRBJ2-7; D is possibly TRBD1 (6 bases). The CDR3 loop spans 15 amino acids. The germline V gene has CDR1 SGHVS and CDR2 FQNEAQ. The V end was cut by 2 bases, the J end by 1 base, with 12 bases between.

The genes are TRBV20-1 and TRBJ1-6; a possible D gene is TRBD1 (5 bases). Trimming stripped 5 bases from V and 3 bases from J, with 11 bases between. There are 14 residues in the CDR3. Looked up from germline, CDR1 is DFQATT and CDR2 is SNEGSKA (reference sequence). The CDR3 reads CSAARGNYNSPLHF. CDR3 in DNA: TGCAGTGCTGCCCGGGGCAACTATAATTCACCCCTCCACTTT.

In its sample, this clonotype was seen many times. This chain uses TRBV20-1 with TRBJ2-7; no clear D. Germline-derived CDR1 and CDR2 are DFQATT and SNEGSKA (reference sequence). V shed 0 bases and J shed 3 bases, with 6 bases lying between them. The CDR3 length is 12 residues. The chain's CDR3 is CSARERVYEQYF. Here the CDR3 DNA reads TGCAGTGCTAGAGAACGCGTCTACGAGCAGTACTTC.

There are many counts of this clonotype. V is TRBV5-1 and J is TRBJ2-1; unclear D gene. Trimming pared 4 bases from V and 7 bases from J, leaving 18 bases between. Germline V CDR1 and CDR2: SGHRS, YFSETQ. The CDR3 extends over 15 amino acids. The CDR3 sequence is CASSLTGPPKNEQFF. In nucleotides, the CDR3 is TGCGCCAGCAGCCTTACCGGGCCTCCGAAAAATGAGCAGTTCTTC.

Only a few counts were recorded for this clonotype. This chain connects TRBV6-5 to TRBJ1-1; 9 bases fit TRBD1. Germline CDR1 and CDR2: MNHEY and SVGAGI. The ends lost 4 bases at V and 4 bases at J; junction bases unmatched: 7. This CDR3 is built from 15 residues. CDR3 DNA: TGTGCCAGCAGTTTCGGGACAGGGATCGGCACTGAAGCTTTCTTT. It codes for CASSFGTGIGTEAFF.

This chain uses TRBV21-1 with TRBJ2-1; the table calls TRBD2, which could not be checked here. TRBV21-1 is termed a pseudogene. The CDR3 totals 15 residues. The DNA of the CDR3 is TGTGCCAGCAGCAAGGGCCTAGCGGGAGATGGTGAGCAGTTCTTC. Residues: CASSKGLAGDGEQFF.

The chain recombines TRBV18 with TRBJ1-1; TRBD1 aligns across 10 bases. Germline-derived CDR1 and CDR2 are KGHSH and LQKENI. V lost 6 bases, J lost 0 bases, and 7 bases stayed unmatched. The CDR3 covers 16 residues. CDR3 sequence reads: CASSLTGTGVNTEAFF. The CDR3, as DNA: TGTGCCAGCTCGCTGACCGGGACAGGGGTGAACACTGAAGCTTTCTTT.

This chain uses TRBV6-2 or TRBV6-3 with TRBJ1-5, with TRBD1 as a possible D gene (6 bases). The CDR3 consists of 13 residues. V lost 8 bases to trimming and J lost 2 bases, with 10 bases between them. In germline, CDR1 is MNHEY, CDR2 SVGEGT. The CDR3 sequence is CASQDSGNQPQHF. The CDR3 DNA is TGTGCCAGCCAGGACAGCGGCAATCAGCCCCAGCATTTT.

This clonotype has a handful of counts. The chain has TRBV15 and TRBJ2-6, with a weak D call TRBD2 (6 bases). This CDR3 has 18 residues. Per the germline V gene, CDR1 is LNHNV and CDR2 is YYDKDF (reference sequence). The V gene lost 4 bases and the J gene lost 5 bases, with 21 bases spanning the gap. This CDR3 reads CATSTNKGLYRWANVLTF. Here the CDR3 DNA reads TGTGCCACCAGCACCAATAAGGGACTTTATAGGTGGGCCAACGTCCTGACTTTC.

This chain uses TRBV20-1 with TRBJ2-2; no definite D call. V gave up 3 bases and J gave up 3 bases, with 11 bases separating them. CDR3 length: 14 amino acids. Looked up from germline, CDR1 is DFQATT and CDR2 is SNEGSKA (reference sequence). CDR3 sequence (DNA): TGCAGTGCTAGTTCCCGGATCTACACCGGGGAGCTGTTTTTT. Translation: CSASSRIYTGELFF.